This T cell receptor (beta chain) was identified during a study of cytomegalovirus exposure and HLA in healthy donors. It was with 60 Vbeta and 13 Jbeta primers that the PCR ran. Repertoires were generated with immunoSEQ multiplex PCR, while TCRdb's copy carries only in-frame clones and drops some. The sample records fewer than 300,000 clones, roughly 88% being singletons. The V end was cut by 7 bases, the J end by 6 bases, with 13 bases between. The CDR3 is made up of 12 amino acids. Germline V gives CDR1 MGHDK, CDR2 SYGVNS. This chain connects TRBV25-1 to TRBJ2-7, with D perhaps TRBD2 (5 bases). This clonotype was sampled from a man aged 40-50 years in good health and CMV-seropositive. Specimen: PBMCs. In DNA, the CDR3 is TGTGCCAGCACCAAGACGGGGTCCGAGCAGTACTTC. It yields the protein CASTKTGSEQYF.